This T cell receptor (beta chain) was identified during a study of blood T cell repertoires in COVID-19. Measured with immunoSEQ multiplex PCR; TCRdb has only the in-frame clones, and not every one. In the table there are more than 200,000 clones, about 88% of which are singletons. The CDR3 sequence is 16 residues long. Germline V gene lookup returns CDR1 MNHEY and CDR2 SMNVEV (reference sequence). Trimming removed 3 bases from V and 1 base from J, with 15 bases in between. The sample was peripheral blood. The clonotype was recovered from a man in his sixties or seventies with acute or convalescent COVID-19. J is TRBJ1-1 and V is TRBV27, with D perhaps matching TRBD1 (6 bases). The CDR3 DNA reads TGTGCCAGCAGTTTGGGGTGGGGGGGGGCGAACACTGAAGCTTTCTTT. This codes for CASSLGWGGANTEAFF.